A selection of T cell receptor beta chains follows, all from one sample in a study of CD8 T cell repertoires and HIV-1 epitope variants. The antigens these receptors bind are not known. Profiled with immunoSEQ multiplex PCR; TCRdb holds only in-frame clones, not every one. The data hold some 1,300 clones, with 50% to 75% observed a single time. Sample: cultured CD8+ T cells derived from PBMCs. These receptors were collected from a male donor with HIV. Each CDR3 is given with its conserved first and last residue. The order of the fields is CDR3 protein, CDR3 DNA, clone size, V gene, J gene, D gene. A D gene is named only where the DNA matches it firmly. Not all rows give a size; the values are once, few, many and, for expanded clones, a class.

cdr3_aa: CASSVDVTDEQYF
cdr3_nt: TGTGCCAGCAGCGTAGACGTAACTGACGAGCAGTACTTC
clone_size: .
v_call: TRBV9
j_call: TRBJ2-7
d_call: .

cdr3_aa: CASSPGLLYEQYF
cdr3_nt: TGTGCCAGCAGCCCGGGACTGCTCTACGAGCAGTACTTC
clone_size: .
v_call: TRBV27
j_call: TRBJ2-7
d_call: .

cdr3_aa: CASSMGVAGEEQYF
cdr3_nt: TGTGCCAGTAGTATGGGGGTAGCGGGAGAAGAGCAGTACTTC
clone_size: few
v_call: TRBV19
j_call: TRBJ2-7
d_call: TRBD2

cdr3_aa: CASRPPLQNTEAFF
cdr3_nt: TGTGCCAGCAGGCCCCCCCTCCAGAACACTGAAGCTTTCTTT
clone_size: .
v_call: TRBV28
j_call: TRBJ1-1
d_call: .

cdr3_aa: CATSGGVRNQPQHF
cdr3_nt: TGTGCCACATCAGGGGGCGTTCGCAATCAGCCCCAGCATTTT
clone_size: .
v_call: TRBV6-5
j_call: TRBJ1-5
d_call: TRBD1

cdr3_aa: CASSLSQGSEQYF
cdr3_nt: TGTGCCAGCAGTCTGTCCCAGGGGTCCGAGCAGTACTTC
clone_size: .
v_call: TRBV27
j_call: TRBJ2-7
d_call: .

cdr3_aa: CASSLAGQSYNEQFF
cdr3_nt: TGTGCCAGCAGCTTAGCCGGACAGAGCTACAATGAGCAGTTCTTC
clone_size: once
v_call: TRBV11-1
j_call: TRBJ2-1
d_call: .

cdr3_aa: CASSLYTDSRPYEQYF
cdr3_nt: TGTGCCAGCAGTTTGTACACCGACAGCCGCCCCTACGAGCAGTACTTC
clone_size: few
v_call: TRBV28
j_call: TRBJ2-7
d_call: .

cdr3_aa: CASSQASGTHYEQYF
cdr3_nt: TGCGCCAGCAGCCAAGCCTCCGGGACCCACTACGAGCAGTACTTC
clone_size: few
v_call: TRBV4-3
j_call: TRBJ2-7
d_call: .

cdr3_aa: CASSLDGYSYEQYF
cdr3_nt: TGCGCCAGCAGCTTGGATGGGTACAGTTACGAGCAGTACTTC
clone_size: .
v_call: TRBV5-1
j_call: TRBJ2-7
d_call: .

cdr3_aa: CASSLDGQGSQPQHF
cdr3_nt: TGTGCCAGCAGCTTAGATGGGCAGGGGAGCCAGCCCCAGCATTTT
clone_size: few
v_call: TRBV7-9
j_call: TRBJ1-5
d_call: .

cdr3_aa: CASSLIAGGGSYNEQFF
cdr3_nt: TGTGCCAGCAGCTTAATAGCGGGGGGTGGCTCCTACAATGAGCAGTTCTTC
clone_size: .
v_call: TRBV7-9
j_call: TRBJ2-1
d_call: TRBD2

cdr3_aa: CASSLSNGGTDTQYF
cdr3_nt: TGTGCCAGCAGTTTATCAAACGGGGGCACAGATACGCAGTATTTT
clone_size: .
v_call: TRBV27
j_call: TRBJ2-3
d_call: .

cdr3_aa: CASRWDRDQPQHF
cdr3_nt: TGCGCCAGCAGATGGGACCGGGATCAGCCCCAGCATTTT
clone_size: .
v_call: TRBV5-1
j_call: TRBJ1-5
d_call: .

cdr3_aa: CASSQAPLPLDLDEQFF
cdr3_nt: TGCGCCAGCAGCCAAGCCCCCCTACCACTAGATCTAGATGAGCAGTTCTTC
clone_size: .
v_call: TRBV4-3
j_call: TRBJ2-1
d_call: .

cdr3_aa: CASRSGGVTEAFF
cdr3_nt: TGTGCCAGCAGGTCGGGGGGAGTCACTGAAGCTTTCTTT
clone_size: few
v_call: TRBV6-1
j_call: TRBJ1-1
d_call: .

cdr3_aa: CASSIQPGLAGDFLDEQFF
cdr3_nt: TGTGCCAGTAGTATACAGCCGGGACTAGCGGGAGATTTCTTAGATGAGCAGTTCTTC
clone_size: few
v_call: TRBV19
j_call: TRBJ2-1
d_call: TRBD2

cdr3_aa: CASSLRGDYEQYF
cdr3_nt: TGTGCCAGCAGTTTAAGGGGGGACTACGAGCAGTACTTC
clone_size: .
v_call: TRBV28
j_call: TRBJ2-7
d_call: .

cdr3_aa: CASSLRGAIGYTF
cdr3_nt: TGTGCCAGCAGTTTACGGGGGGCAATTGGCTACACCTTC
clone_size: .
v_call: TRBV27
j_call: TRBJ1-2
d_call: .

cdr3_aa: CASSGWSSSSSVDEQYF
cdr3_nt: TGTGCCAGCAGCGGCTGGTCCAGCTCTAGCAGTGTCGACGAGCAGTACTTC
clone_size: .
v_call: TRBV5-6
j_call: TRBJ2-7
d_call: .

cdr3_aa: CASSYSGPTYEQYF
cdr3_nt: TGTGCCAGCAGTTATTCCGGGCCCACCTACGAGCAGTACTTC
clone_size: .
v_call: TRBV6-6
j_call: TRBJ2-7
d_call: .

cdr3_aa: CATSRDRGTQVYGYTF
cdr3_nt: TGTGCCACCAGCAGAGATCGGGGGACCCAGGTCTATGGCTACACCTTC
clone_size: hyperexpanded
v_call: TRBV15
j_call: TRBJ1-2
d_call: .

cdr3_aa: CAWSQGEAFF
cdr3_nt: TGTGCCTGGAGTCAGGGTGAAGCTTTCTTT
clone_size: .
v_call: TRBV30
j_call: TRBJ1-1
d_call: .

cdr3_aa: CASSLIASSYEQYF
cdr3_nt: TGTGCCAGCAGTTTAATAGCGAGCTCCTACGAGCAGTACTTC
clone_size: .
v_call: TRBV28
j_call: TRBJ2-7
d_call: .

cdr3_aa: CASSIDSSYEQYF
cdr3_nt: TGTGCCAGCAGCATCGACAGCTCCTACGAGCAGTACTTC
clone_size: .
v_call: TRBV28
j_call: TRBJ2-7
d_call: .

cdr3_aa: CVTRGAFF
cdr3_nt: TGCGTCACGCGAGGCGCTTTCTTT
clone_size: few
v_call: TRBV12-5
j_call: TRBJ1-1
d_call: .

cdr3_aa: CASSSTSGSPYNEQFF
cdr3_nt: TGTGCCAGCAGTAGCACTAGCGGGAGTCCCTACAATGAGCAGTTCTTC
clone_size: .
v_call: TRBV27
j_call: TRBJ2-1
d_call: TRBD2

cdr3_aa: CATSNSGQGNQPQHF
cdr3_nt: TGTGCCACCAGCAATTCCGGACAGGGCAATCAGCCCCAGCATTTT
clone_size: .
v_call: TRBV15
j_call: TRBJ1-5
d_call: TRBD1

cdr3_aa: CASSQETGLMGYNEQFF
cdr3_nt: TGCGCCAGCAGCCAAGAAACAGGGTTGATGGGCTACAATGAGCAGTTCTTC
clone_size: .
v_call: TRBV4-3
j_call: TRBJ2-1
d_call: .

cdr3_aa: CAWSVRRVSYGYTF
cdr3_nt: TGTGCCTGGAGTGTACGGAGGGTAAGCTATGGCTACACCTTC
clone_size: .
v_call: TRBV30
j_call: TRBJ1-2
d_call: .

cdr3_aa: CASSDSRGGTDTQYF
cdr3_nt: TGTGCCAGCAGTGACTCGCGGGGGGGCACAGATACGCAGTATTTT
clone_size: .
v_call: TRBV6-4
j_call: TRBJ2-3
d_call: TRBD2

cdr3_aa: CATYSGANVLTF
cdr3_nt: TGTGCCACCTACTCTGGGGCCAACGTCCTGACTTTC
clone_size: .
v_call: TRBV27
j_call: TRBJ2-6
d_call: .

cdr3_aa: CAWSVDTYEQYF
cdr3_nt: TGTGCCTGGAGTGTAGACACCTACGAGCAGTACTTC
clone_size: once
v_call: TRBV30
j_call: TRBJ2-7
d_call: .

cdr3_aa: CASSLSGEQFF
cdr3_nt: TGTGCCAGCAGCTTATCTGGTGAGCAGTTCTTC
clone_size: .
v_call: TRBV7-6
j_call: TRBJ2-1
d_call: .

cdr3_aa: CASSQDVFRDSSYEQYF
cdr3_nt: TGTGCCAGCAGCCAAGATGTATTCCGGGACAGCTCCTACGAGCAGTACTTC
clone_size: .
v_call: TRBV14
j_call: TRBJ2-7
d_call: TRBD1

cdr3_aa: CARLLDVDSTDTQYF
cdr3_nt: TGCGCCAGGTTACTAGACGTGGACAGCACAGATACGCAGTATTTT
clone_size: .
v_call: TRBV4-1
j_call: TRBJ2-3
d_call: .

cdr3_aa: CASPERDRYGYTF
cdr3_nt: TGTGCCAGCCCTGAGAGGGATAGATATGGCTACACCTTC
clone_size: once
v_call: TRBV2
j_call: TRBJ1-2
d_call: .

cdr3_aa: CASSYRTEETQYF
cdr3_nt: TGTGCCAGCAGCTACAGGACAGAAGAGACCCAGTACTTC
clone_size: .
v_call: TRBV5-4
j_call: TRBJ2-5
d_call: .

cdr3_aa: CASWDTQETQYF
cdr3_nt: TGTGCCAGTTGGGACACACAAGAGACCCAGTACTTC
clone_size: .
v_call: TRBV5-4
j_call: TRBJ2-5
d_call: .

cdr3_aa: CAWSAQGTEAFF
cdr3_nt: TGTGCCTGGAGTGCACAGGGAACTGAAGCTTTCTTT
clone_size: few
v_call: TRBV30
j_call: TRBJ1-1
d_call: .

cdr3_aa: CASSLVPWGTDSGNTIYF
cdr3_nt: TGTGCCAGCAGCTTAGTCCCATGGGGGACAGACTCTGGAAACACCATATATTTT
clone_size: .
v_call: TRBV7-2
j_call: TRBJ1-3
d_call: TRBD1

cdr3_aa: CASSDSTVTYEQYF
cdr3_nt: TGTGCCAGCAGCGACTCGACAGTTACCTACGAGCAGTACTTC
clone_size: .
v_call: TRBV5-6
j_call: TRBJ2-7
d_call: .

cdr3_aa: CASSLVGEADTQYF
cdr3_nt: TGCGCCAGCAGCTTGGTAGGGGAGGCAGATACGCAGTATTTT
clone_size: .
v_call: TRBV5-1
j_call: TRBJ2-3
d_call: .

cdr3_aa: CASSSVLATDTQYF
cdr3_nt: TGTGCCAGCAGCTCCGTACTGGCGACAGATACGCAGTATTTT
clone_size: few
v_call: TRBV7-2
j_call: TRBJ2-3
d_call: .

cdr3_aa: CASSLLASGSTDTQYF
cdr3_nt: TGTGCCAGCAGTTTGTTGGCTAGCGGAAGCACAGATACGCAGTATTTT
clone_size: .
v_call: TRBV27
j_call: TRBJ2-3
d_call: TRBD2

cdr3_aa: CSALDGSRLFSGSLNEQFF
cdr3_nt: TGCAGCGCTTTAGATGGGAGCAGGCTATTTAGCGGGAGTCTCAATGAGCAGTTCTTC
clone_size: .
v_call: TRBV29-1
j_call: TRBJ2-1
d_call: TRBD2

cdr3_aa: CASSLGGTGGTYTF
cdr3_nt: TGTGCCAGCAGCTTGGGCGGGACAGGGGGAACCTACACCTTC
clone_size: .
v_call: TRBV5-6
j_call: TRBJ1-2
d_call: TRBD1

cdr3_aa: CASSPRQGGRRVHGYTF
cdr3_nt: TGTGCCAGCAGTCCCCGACAGGGAGGGCGTAGGGTGCATGGCTACACCTTC
clone_size: .
v_call: TRBV28
j_call: TRBJ1-2
d_call: TRBD1

cdr3_aa: CASSIDHRGGYTF
cdr3_nt: TGTGCCAGTAGTATAGATCATCGGGGGGGCTACACCTTC
clone_size: .
v_call: TRBV19
j_call: TRBJ1-2
d_call: .

cdr3_aa: CASSIAGDSLYEQYF
cdr3_nt: TGTGCCAGTAGTATAGCGGGGGACAGCCTCTACGAGCAGTACTTC
clone_size: .
v_call: TRBV19
j_call: TRBJ2-7
d_call: .

cdr3_aa: CASSFRADQETQYF
cdr3_nt: TGTGCCAGCAGTTTCAGGGCAGACCAAGAGACCCAGTACTTC
clone_size: .
v_call: TRBV28
j_call: TRBJ2-5
d_call: .

cdr3_aa: CASSQDEGVGYGYTF
cdr3_nt: TGTGCCAGCAGCCAAGACGAAGGGGTTGGCTATGGCTACACCTTC
clone_size: once
v_call: TRBV4-2
j_call: TRBJ1-2
d_call: .